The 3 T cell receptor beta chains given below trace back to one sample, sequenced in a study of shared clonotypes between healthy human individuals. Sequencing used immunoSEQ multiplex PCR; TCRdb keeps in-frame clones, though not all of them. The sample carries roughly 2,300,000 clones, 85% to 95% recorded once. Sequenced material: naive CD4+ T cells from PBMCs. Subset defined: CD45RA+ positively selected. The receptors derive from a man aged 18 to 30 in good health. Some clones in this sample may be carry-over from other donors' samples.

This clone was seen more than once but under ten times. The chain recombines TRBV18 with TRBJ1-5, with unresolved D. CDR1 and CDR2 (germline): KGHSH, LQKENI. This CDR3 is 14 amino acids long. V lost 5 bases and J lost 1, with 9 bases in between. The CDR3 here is CASSDLLSNQPQHF. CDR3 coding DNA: TGTGCCAGCTCAGACCTACTAAGCAATCAGCCCCAGCATTTT. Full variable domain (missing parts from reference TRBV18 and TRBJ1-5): NAGVMQNPRHLVRRRGQEARLRCSPMKGHSHVYWYRQLPEEGLKFMVYLQKENIIDESGMPKERFSAEFPKEGPSILRIQQVVRGDSAAYFCASSDLLSNQPQHFGDGTRLSIL.

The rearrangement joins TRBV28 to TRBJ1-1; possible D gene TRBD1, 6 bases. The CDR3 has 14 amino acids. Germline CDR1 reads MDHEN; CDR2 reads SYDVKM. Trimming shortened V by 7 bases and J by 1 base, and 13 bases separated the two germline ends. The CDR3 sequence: CASTPGTTNTEAFF. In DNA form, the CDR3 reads TGTGCCAGCACCCCCGGGACAACGAACACTGAAGCTTTCTTT.

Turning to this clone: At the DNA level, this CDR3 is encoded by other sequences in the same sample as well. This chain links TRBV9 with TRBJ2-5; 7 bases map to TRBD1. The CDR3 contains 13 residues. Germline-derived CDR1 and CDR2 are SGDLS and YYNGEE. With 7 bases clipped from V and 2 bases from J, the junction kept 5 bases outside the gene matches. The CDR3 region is CASSEGQQETQYF. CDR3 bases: TGTGCCAGCTCCGAGGGACAGCAAGAGACCCAGTACTTC.